These T cell receptor beta chains were read from a single sample in a study of blood T cells in healthy people across ages. TCRdb reanalysed the 5' RACE reads using MiXCR and keeps one entry per CDR3 protein. Of 600,000 to 1,000,000 distinct CDR3 sequences in the sample, 25% were seen once. Separately, the same data were catalogued under a study of T cells of mothers and their children.

Source material: blood. The source is a boy aged 10-17 years in good health. Each CDR3 is given with its conserved first and last residue. Each record gives: V gene, J gene, CDR3 protein.

v_gene: TRBV30
j_gene: TRBJ2-4
CDR3aa: CAWSTGGGIQYF

v_gene: TRBV9
j_gene: TRBJ1-2
CDR3aa: CASSVEYLGTYGYTF

v_gene: TRBV21-1
j_gene: TRBJ1-4
CDR3aa: CASSTSARTATNEKLFF

v_gene: TRBV7-8
j_gene: TRBJ2-3
CDR3aa: CASSLSPQLNTQYF

v_gene: TRBV5-1
j_gene: TRBJ1-2
CDR3aa: CASSSSTGAAGGYTF

v_gene: TRBV20-1
j_gene: TRBJ2-5
CDR3aa: CSATPQGAQYF

v_gene: TRBV28
j_gene: TRBJ1-5
CDR3aa: CASRTRTGPQHF

v_gene: TRBV6-6
j_gene: TRBJ2-5
CDR3aa: CASTQPGQRAEETQYF

v_gene: TRBV4-3
j_gene: TRBJ2-5
CDR3aa: CASSQSGREETQYF

v_gene: TRBV27
j_gene: TRBJ1-1
CDR3aa: CASSLSRSGQDRGNTEAFF

v_gene: TRBV5-5
j_gene: TRBJ2-3
CDR3aa: CASSRISDTQYF

v_gene: TRBV4-2
j_gene: TRBJ2-7
CDR3aa: CASSLEEGSPSEQYF

v_gene: TRBV6-6
j_gene: TRBJ2-3
CDR3aa: CASSYKAVTDTQYF

v_gene: TRBV7-8
j_gene: TRBJ2-3
CDR3aa: CASSLYLAGQSTDTQYF

v_gene: TRBV28
j_gene: TRBJ1-4
CDR3aa: CASSWQNNEKLFF

v_gene: TRBV11-1
j_gene: TRBJ2-7
CDR3aa: CASSRGDGSSYEQYF

v_gene: TRBV20-1
j_gene: TRBJ2-5
CDR3aa: CSARGRSEEQYF

v_gene: TRBV4-3
j_gene: TRBJ2-4
CDR3aa: CASSQAGGRKNIQSF

v_gene: TRBV4-3
j_gene: .
CDR3aa: CTSSQALAGDYNEQFF

v_gene: TRBV6-2/TRBV6-3
j_gene: TRBJ1-2
CDR3aa: CASNGEGRYGYTF

v_gene: TRBV11-1
j_gene: TRBJ1-1
CDR3aa: CASSLAGGRWTEAFF

v_gene: TRBV20-1
j_gene: TRBJ2-7
CDR3aa: CSAPPGSGVAYEQYF

v_gene: TRBV7-7
j_gene: TRBJ2-3
CDR3aa: CASSSGTSGRHGETQYF

v_gene: TRBV7-2
j_gene: TRBJ1-4
CDR3aa: CASSLEGGKGEKLFF

v_gene: TRBV7-2
j_gene: TRBJ2-5
CDR3aa: CASSPLAGRETQYF

v_gene: TRBV18
j_gene: .
CDR3aa: CASSPGTVDNEQFF

v_gene: TRBV20-1
j_gene: TRBJ1-4
CDR3aa: CSASIPAGFVEDEKLFF

v_gene: TRBV6-2/TRBV6-3
j_gene: TRBJ1-1
CDR3aa: CASSYMGIAEAFF

v_gene: TRBV27
j_gene: TRBJ2-7
CDR3aa: CASRGALDSDEQYF

v_gene: TRBV7-6
j_gene: TRBJ2-7
CDR3aa: CASSLGGAPEQYF

v_gene: TRBV5-6
j_gene: TRBJ2-5
CDR3aa: CASSLLARDPEGETQYF

v_gene: TRBV5-1
j_gene: TRBJ2-2
CDR3aa: CASSLVATAGTGELFF

v_gene: TRBV29-1
j_gene: TRBJ1-2
CDR3aa: CSVEDRVNYGYTF

v_gene: TRBV19
j_gene: TRBJ2-1
CDR3aa: CASSMVGPYNEQFF

v_gene: TRBV5-1
j_gene: TRBJ2-3
CDR3aa: CASSPDPGLVSTDTQYF

v_gene: TRBV27
j_gene: .
CDR3aa: CASRYPGQGNNEQFF

v_gene: TRBV28
j_gene: .
CDR3aa: CASRSQGAGLYEQYF

v_gene: TRBV29-1
j_gene: TRBJ1-1
CDR3aa: CSAGAWGGTEAFF

v_gene: TRBV20-1
j_gene: TRBJ2-7
CDR3aa: CSAPKPGQGGYEQYF

v_gene: TRBV3-1
j_gene: TRBJ2-7
CDR3aa: CASSQDWSGRPYEQYF

v_gene: TRBV6-2/TRBV6-3
j_gene: TRBJ1-5
CDR3aa: CASRDRGISNQPQHF

v_gene: TRBV15
j_gene: TRBJ1-3
CDR3aa: CATSRGTGRSGNTIYF

v_gene: TRBV20-1
j_gene: TRBJ1-2
CDR3aa: CSARDGNYAGYTF

v_gene: TRBV3-1
j_gene: TRBJ1-4
CDR3aa: CASSPRAPNEKLFF

v_gene: TRBV7-9
j_gene: TRBJ2-5
CDR3aa: CASSLVGRMSVQETQYF

v_gene: TRBV20-1
j_gene: TRBJ1-1
CDR3aa: CSASGQKNTEAFF

v_gene: TRBV20-1
j_gene: TRBJ2-3
CDR3aa: CSAREFADTQYF

v_gene: TRBV15
j_gene: TRBJ1-1
CDR3aa: CATSSWGNTEAFF

v_gene: TRBV29-1
j_gene: TRBJ1-1
CDR3aa: CSVDPGQTNTEAFF

v_gene: TRBV7-9
j_gene: TRBJ2-2
CDR3aa: CASSHPPGLAGASTGELFF

v_gene: TRBV28
j_gene: TRBJ1-4
CDR3aa: CASSLVVTVTVSHEKLLF

v_gene: TRBV20-1
j_gene: TRBJ1-5
CDR3aa: CSARVGLGTGRDQPQHF

v_gene: TRBV4-3
j_gene: TRBJ1-1
CDR3aa: CASSQDQAANTEAFF

v_gene: TRBV7-9
j_gene: TRBJ1-6
CDR3aa: CASSLAMDGSSYNSPLHF

v_gene: TRBV20-1
j_gene: TRBJ2-1
CDR3aa: CSARDSLAGSYNEQFF